The clone carrying this T cell receptor beta chain occurred once. Deletions cut 4 bases from V and 8 bases from J, with 11 bases between. The germline CDR1 and CDR2 sequences are SQVTM and ANQGSEA. The CDR3 has 11 amino acids. These data belong to a study of control samples from healthy donors and cancer patients. Only in-frame clones appear in the TCRdb table, and some are missing; sequencing was by immunoSEQ multiplex PCR. This table has around 51,000 clones, about 80% appearing once. The sample taken for sequencing was blood. This TCR derives from a man aged 70 or older in good health. The chain couples TRBV29-1 to TRBJ1-2; TRBD1 is a possible D gene (5 bases). CDR3 nucleotides: TGCAGCGTTGGGGGGGGAGAAGGCTACACCTTC. It codes for CSVGGGEGYTF.